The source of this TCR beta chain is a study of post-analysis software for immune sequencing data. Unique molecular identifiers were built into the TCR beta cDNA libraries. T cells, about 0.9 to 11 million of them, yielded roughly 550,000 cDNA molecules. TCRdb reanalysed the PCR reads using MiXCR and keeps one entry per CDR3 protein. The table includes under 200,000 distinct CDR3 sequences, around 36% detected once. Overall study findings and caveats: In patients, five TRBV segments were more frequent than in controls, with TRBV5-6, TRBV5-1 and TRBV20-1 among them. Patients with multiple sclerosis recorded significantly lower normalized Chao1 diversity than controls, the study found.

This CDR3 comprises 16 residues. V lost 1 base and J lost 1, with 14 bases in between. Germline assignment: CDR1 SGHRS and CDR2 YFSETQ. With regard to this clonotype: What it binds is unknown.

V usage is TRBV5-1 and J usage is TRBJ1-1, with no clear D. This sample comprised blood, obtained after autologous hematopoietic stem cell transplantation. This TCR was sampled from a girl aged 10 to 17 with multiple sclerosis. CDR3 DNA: TGCGCCAGCAGCTTGCTGAGAATGGGCAGGAACACTGAAGCTTTCTTT. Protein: CASSLLRMGRNTEAFF.